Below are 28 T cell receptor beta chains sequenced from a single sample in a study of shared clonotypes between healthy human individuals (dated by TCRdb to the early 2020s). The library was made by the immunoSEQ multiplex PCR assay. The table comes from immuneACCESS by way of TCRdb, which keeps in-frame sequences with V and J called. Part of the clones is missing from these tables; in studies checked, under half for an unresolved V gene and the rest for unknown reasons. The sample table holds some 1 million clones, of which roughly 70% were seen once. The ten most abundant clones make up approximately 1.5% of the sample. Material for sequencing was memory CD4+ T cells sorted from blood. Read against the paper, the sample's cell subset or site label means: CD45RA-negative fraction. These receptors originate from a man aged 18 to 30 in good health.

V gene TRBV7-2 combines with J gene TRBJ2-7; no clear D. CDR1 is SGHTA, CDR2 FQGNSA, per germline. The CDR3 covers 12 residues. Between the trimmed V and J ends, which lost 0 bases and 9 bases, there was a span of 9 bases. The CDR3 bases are TGTGCCAGCAGCTTAGCGTTGAGTGGGCAGTACTTC. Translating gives CASSLALSGQYF.

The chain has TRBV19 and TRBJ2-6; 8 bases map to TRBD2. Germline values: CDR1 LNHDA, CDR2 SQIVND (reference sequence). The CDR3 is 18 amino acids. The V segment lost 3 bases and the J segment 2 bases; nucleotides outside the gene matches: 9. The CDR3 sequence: CASSMSPAGVPGANVLTF. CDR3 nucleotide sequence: TGTGCCAGTAGTATGAGCCCAGCGGGAGTTCCTGGGGCCAACGTCCTGACTTTC.

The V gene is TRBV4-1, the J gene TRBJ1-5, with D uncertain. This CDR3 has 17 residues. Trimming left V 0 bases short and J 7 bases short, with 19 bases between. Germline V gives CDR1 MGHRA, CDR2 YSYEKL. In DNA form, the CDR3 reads TGCGCCAGCAGCCAAGATGTGTCAGCCACGTTCGGGCAGCCCCAGCATTTT. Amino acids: CASSQDVSATFGQPQHF.

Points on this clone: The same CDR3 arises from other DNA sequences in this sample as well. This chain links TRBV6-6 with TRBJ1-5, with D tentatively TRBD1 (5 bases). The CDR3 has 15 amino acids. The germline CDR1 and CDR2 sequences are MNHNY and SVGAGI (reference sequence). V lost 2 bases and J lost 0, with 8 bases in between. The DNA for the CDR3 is TGTGCCAGCAGTTACAGCAGGGATAGCAATCAGCCCCAGCATTTT. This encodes CASSYSRDSNQPQHF.

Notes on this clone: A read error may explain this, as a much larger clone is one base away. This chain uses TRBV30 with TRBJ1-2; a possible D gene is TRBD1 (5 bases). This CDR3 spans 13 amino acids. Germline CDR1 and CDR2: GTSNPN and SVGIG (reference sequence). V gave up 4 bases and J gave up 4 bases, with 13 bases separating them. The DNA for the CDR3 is TGTGCCTGGATGCCGGGGGGAACCTATGGCTACACCTTC. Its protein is CAWMPGGTYGYTF. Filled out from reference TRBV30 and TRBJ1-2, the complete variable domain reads SQTIHQWPATLVQPVGSPLSLECTVEGTSNPNLYWYRQAAGRGLQLLFYSVGIGQISSEVPQNLSASRPQDRQFILSSKKLLLSDSGFYLCAWMPGGTYGYTFGSGTRLTVV.

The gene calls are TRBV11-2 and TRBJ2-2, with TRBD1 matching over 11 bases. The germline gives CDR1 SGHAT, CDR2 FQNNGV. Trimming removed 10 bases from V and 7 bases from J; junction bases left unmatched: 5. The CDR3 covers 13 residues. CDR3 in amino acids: CATRTGGNGELFF. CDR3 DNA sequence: TGTGCCACCAGGACAGGGGGCAACGGGGAGCTGTTTTTT.

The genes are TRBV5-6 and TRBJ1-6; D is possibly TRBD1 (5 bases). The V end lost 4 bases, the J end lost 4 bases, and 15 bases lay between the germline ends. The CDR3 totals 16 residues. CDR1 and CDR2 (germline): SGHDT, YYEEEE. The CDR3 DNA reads TGTGCCAGCAGCCTGGGGACCCATCTTTATAATTCACCCCTCCACTTT. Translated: CASSLGTHLYNSPLHF.

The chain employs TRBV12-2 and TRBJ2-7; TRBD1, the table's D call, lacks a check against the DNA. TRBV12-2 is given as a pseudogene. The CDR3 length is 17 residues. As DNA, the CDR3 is TGTGCAAGTCGCTTCCCAATCTACAGGGGGGTACCTTACGAGCAGTACTTC. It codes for CASRFPIYRGVPYEQYF.

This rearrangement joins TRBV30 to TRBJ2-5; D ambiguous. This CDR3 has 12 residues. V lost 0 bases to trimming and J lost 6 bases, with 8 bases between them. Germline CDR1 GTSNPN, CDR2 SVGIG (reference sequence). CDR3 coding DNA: TGTGCCTGGAGTGTATTGGGTAAGACCCAGTACTTC. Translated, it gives CAWSVLGKTQYF.

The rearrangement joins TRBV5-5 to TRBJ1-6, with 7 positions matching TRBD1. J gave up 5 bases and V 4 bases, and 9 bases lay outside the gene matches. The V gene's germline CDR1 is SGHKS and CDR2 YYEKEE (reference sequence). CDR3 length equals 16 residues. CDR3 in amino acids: CASSIGAGQDNSPLHF. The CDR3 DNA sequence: TGTGCCAGCAGCATTGGGGCCGGACAGGATAATTCACCCCTCCACTTT.

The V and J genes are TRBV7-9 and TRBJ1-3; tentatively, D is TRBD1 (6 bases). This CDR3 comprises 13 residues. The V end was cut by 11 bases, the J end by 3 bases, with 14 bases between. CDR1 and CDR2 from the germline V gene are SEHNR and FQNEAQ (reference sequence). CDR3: CAGTMGIGNTIYF. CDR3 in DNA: TGTGCCGGGACAATGGGGATTGGAAACACCATATATTTT.

The CDR3 sequence is CASSQEGYNEQFF. The DNA of the CDR3 is TGCGCCAGCAGCCAAGAAGGTTACAATGAGCAGTTCTTC. The rearrangement links TRBV4-1 to TRBJ2-1; D unclear. The germline gives CDR1 MGHRA, CDR2 YSYEKL. The V end lost 0 bases, the J end lost 4 bases, and 4 bases lay between the germline ends. The CDR3 runs 13 residues.

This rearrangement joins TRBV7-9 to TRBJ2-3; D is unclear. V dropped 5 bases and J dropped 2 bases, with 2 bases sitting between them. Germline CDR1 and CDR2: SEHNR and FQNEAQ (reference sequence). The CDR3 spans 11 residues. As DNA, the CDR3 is TGTGCCAGCAGCAACACAGATACGCAGTATTTT. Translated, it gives CASSNTDTQYF.

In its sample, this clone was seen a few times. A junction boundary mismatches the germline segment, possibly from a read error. CDR3 DNA: TGTGCTAGCACCTTGAGATTGGGAGGGGCTCGACACTACGAGCAGTACTTC. This codes for CASTLRLGGARHYEQYF. This chain links TRBV7-7 with TRBJ2-7; 7 bases are a match to TRBD2. CDR1 SSHAT and CDR2 FNYEAQ come from the germline V gene (reference sequence). There are 17 residues in the CDR3.

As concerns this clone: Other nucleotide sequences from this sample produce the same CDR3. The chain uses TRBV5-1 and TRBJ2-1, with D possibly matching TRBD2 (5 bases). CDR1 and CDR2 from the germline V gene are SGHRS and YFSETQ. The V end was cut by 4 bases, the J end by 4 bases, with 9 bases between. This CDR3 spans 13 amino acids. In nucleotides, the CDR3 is TGCGCCAGCAGCCTCGGACTGTACAATGAGCAGTTCTTC. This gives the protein CASSLGLYNEQFF.

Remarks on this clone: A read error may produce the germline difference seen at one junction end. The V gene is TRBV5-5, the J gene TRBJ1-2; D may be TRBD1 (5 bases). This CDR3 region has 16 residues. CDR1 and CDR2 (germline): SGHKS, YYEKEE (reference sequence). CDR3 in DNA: TGCGCCAGCAGCCCCCCGGGGACCGAGGCTAACTATGGCTACACCTTC. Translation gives CASSPPGTEANYGYTF.

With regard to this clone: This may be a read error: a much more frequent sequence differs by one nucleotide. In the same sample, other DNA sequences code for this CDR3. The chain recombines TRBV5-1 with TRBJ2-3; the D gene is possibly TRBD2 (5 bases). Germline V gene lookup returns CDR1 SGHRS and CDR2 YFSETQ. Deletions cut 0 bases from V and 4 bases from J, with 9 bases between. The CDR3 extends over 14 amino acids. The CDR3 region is CASSLGGSADTQYF. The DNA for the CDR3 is TGCGCCAGCAGCTTGGGAGGGAGCGCAGATACGCAGTATTTT.

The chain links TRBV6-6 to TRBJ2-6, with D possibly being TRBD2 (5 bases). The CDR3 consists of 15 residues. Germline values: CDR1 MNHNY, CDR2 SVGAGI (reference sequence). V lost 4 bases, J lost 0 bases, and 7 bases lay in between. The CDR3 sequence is CASSFGNSGANVLTF. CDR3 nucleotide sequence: TGTGCCAGCAGTTTCGGGAACTCTGGGGCCAACGTCCTGACTTTC.

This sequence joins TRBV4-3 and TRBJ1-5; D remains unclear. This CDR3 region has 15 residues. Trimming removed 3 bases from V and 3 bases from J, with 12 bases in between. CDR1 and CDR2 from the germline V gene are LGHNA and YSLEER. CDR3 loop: CASSQETGSNQPQHF. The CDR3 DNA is TGCGCCAGCAGCCAGGAAACGGGGTCCAATCAGCCCCAGCATTTT.

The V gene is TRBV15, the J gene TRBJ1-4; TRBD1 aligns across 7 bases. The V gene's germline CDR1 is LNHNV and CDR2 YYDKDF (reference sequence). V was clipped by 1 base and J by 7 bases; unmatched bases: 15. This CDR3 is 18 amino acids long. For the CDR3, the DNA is TGTGCCACCAGCAGAGGGAATCCCGGGACAGAAAGCCGTGAAAAACTGTTTTTT. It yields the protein CATSRGNPGTESREKLFF. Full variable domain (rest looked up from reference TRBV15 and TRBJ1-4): DAMVIQNPRYQVTQFGKPVTLSCSQTLNHNVMYWYQQKSSQAPKLLFHYYDKDFNNEADTPDNFQSRRPNTSFCFLDIRSPGLGDTAMYLCATSRGNPGTESREKLFFGSGTQLSVL.

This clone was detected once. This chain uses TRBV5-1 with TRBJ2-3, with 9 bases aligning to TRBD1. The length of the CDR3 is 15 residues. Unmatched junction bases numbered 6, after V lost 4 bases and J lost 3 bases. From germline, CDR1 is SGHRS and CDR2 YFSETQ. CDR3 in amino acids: CASSPGTGKTDTQYF. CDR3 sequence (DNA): TGCGCCAGCAGCCCGGGGACAGGGAAGACAGATACGCAGTATTTT.

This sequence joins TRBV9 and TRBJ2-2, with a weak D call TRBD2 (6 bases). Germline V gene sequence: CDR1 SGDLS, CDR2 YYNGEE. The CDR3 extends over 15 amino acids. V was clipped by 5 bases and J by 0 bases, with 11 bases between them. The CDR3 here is CASSHGTSNTGELFF. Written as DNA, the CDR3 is TGTGCCAGCAGTCACGGGACTTCGAACACCGGGGAGCTGTTTTTT.

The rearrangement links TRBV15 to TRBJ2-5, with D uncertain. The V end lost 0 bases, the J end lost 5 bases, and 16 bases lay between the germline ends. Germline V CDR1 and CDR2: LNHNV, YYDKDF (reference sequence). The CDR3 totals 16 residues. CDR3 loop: CATSRDRYSNMETQYF. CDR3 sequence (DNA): TGTGCCACCAGCAGAGACCGGTATTCGAATATGGAGACCCAGTACTTC.

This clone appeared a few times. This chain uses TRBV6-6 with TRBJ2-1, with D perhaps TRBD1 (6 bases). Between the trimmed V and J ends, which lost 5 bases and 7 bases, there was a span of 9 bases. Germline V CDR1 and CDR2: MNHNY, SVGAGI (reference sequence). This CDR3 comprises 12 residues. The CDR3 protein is CASSRTVNEQFF. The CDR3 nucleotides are TGTGCCAGCAGTAGGACAGTTAATGAGCAGTTCTTC.

CDR3 sequence (DNA): TGTGCCAGCCCCTGGGCGGAAACCGGGGAGCTGTTTTTT. Translating it yields CASPWAETGELFF. The chain combines TRBV6-5 with TRBJ2-2; D unresolved. Trimming shortened V by 8 bases and J by 5 bases, and 12 bases separated the two germline ends. Germline V gene data show CDR1 as MNHEY and CDR2 as SVGAGI. CDR3 length equals 13 residues.

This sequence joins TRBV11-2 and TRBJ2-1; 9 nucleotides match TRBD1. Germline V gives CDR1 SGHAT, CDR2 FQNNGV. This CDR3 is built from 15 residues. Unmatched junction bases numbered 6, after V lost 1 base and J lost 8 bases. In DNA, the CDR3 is TGTGCCAGCAGCTTAGCAGGACAGGGGATGGATGAGCAGTTCTTC. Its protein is CASSLAGQGMDEQFF.

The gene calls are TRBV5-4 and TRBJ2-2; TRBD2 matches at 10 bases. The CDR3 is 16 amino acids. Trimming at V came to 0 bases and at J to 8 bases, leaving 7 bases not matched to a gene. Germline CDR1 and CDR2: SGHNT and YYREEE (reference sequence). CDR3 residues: CASSLATSGITGELFF. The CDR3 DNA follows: TGTGCCAGCAGCTTGGCCACTAGCGGGATTACTGGGGAGCTGTTTTTT. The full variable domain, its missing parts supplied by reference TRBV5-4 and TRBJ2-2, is ETGVTQSPTHLIKTRGQQVTLRCSSQSGHNTVSWYQQALGQGPQFIFQYYREEENGRGNFPPRFSGLQFPNYSSELNVNALELDDSALYLCASSLATSGITGELFFGEGSRLTVL.

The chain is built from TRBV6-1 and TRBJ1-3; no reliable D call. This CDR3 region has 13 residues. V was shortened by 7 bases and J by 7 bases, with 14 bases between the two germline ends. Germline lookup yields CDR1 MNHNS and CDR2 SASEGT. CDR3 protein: CASNADRINTIYF. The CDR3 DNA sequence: TGTGCCAGCAACGCTGACCGTATTAACACCATATATTTT.